Listed below are T cell receptor beta chains from one sample, sequenced in a study of T-cell reconstitution after alpha-beta-depleted transplantation in children. One entry per CDR3 protein results from TCRdb running MiXCR on the PCR reads. This table has fewer than 700,000 distinct CDR3 sequences, over 10% appearing once. Sequenced here: PBMCs, mostly from graft donor cells, sampled 360 days after TCRalphabeta/CD19-depleted stem cell transplant. The receptor source for this set is a male patient under 18 who had a stem cell transplant for acute myeloid leukemia, so the T cells may come from the graft donor. Each CDR3 is given with its conserved first and last residue. Fields, in order: D gene, V gene, J gene, clone size, CDR3 DNA, CDR3 protein. D genes are given only for firm matches. For some rows the clone size is stated as once, few or many, or as a class when expanded; others skip it.

.,TRBV14,TRBJ2-7,.,TGTGCCAGCAGCCAACCTGGGACTGTGGGCGAGCAGTACTTC,CASSQPGTVGEQYF
.,TRBV7-3,TRBJ2-5,many,TGTGCCAGCAGCTTATACGGAGGAATCCAAGAGACCCAGTACTTC,CASSLYGGIQETQYF
.,TRBV5-1,TRBJ2-1,.,TGCGCCAGCAGCTTGGACCCGACCTACAATGAGCAGTTCTTC,CASSLDPTYNEQFF
TRBD2,TRBV2,TRBJ2-4,many,TGTGCCAGCAGCCCCCCTGCGGGGGGCAAAAACATTCAGTACTTC,CASSPPAGGKNIQYF
.,TRBV29-1,TRBJ2-1,few,TGCAGCGTCCAAGAGATATTGGGTGAGCAGTTCTTC,CSVQEILGEQFF
.,TRBV10-3,TRBJ2-7,few,TGTGCCATCAGTGAGTCGAGGGGGGTCGCGTCCTACGAGCAGTACTTC,CAISESRGVASYEQYF
TRBD1,TRBV9,TRBJ2-1,.,TGTGCCAGCAGCGCGCCCCACAGGGGGCCTTACAATGAGCAGTTCTTC,CASSAPHRGPYNEQFF
TRBD2,TRBV5-1,TRBJ2-1,few,TGCGCCAGCAGCAATCCGGCGGTAGCGGGAAACGGTGAGCAGTTCTTC,CASSNPAVAGNGEQFF
TRBD2,TRBV5-1,TRBJ2-5,.,TGCGCCAGCAGCATACGTACTAGCGGGAGTCGGGAGACCCAGTACTTC,CASSIRTSGSRETQYF
.,TRBV7-6,TRBJ2-2,many,TGTGCCAGCAGCTTAGTGACCAGGGTTCTTCATAAAAACACCGGGGAGCTGTTTTTT,CASSLVTRVLHKNTGELFF
TRBD2,TRBV6-2/TRBV6-3,TRBJ2-1,.,TGTGCCAGCGGGACTAGCTTTTTGAATGAGCAGTTCTTC,CASGTSFLNEQFF
.,TRBV12-3/TRBV12-4,TRBJ2-7,few,TGTGCCAGCAGTTTAGTACAGGGAAAGGGCGAGCAGTACTTC,CASSLVQGKGEQYF
.,TRBV9,TRBJ2-7,.,TGTGCCAGCAGCGTAGAAGGGATAAACTACGAGCAGTACTTC,CASSVEGINYEQYF
.,TRBV12-3/TRBV12-4,TRBJ2-2,few,TGTGCCAGCAGTTTCTTCGCGGGACAAAACACCGGGGAGCTGTTTTTT,CASSFFAGQNTGELFF
.,TRBV7-9,TRBJ2-5,.,TGTGCCAGCAGCTCCCGGGGTACGCAAGAGACCCAGTACTTC,CASSSRGTQETQYF
.,TRBV14,TRBJ2-1,.,TGTGCCAGCAGCCAAGGGGACTTCTGGCCCTTAGTAGACTACAATGAGCAGTTCTTC,CASSQGDFWPLVDYNEQFF
.,TRBV4-1,TRBJ1-1,.,TGCGCCAGCAGCCAAGAGCCTACCGCGGGGTCTAGGAACACTGAAGCTTTCTTT,CASSQEPTAGSRNTEAFF
.,TRBV27,TRBJ2-1,few,TGTGCCAGCAGTAGCCGGGACTTTAACGGTGAGCAGTTCTTC,CASSSRDFNGEQFF
.,TRBV29-1,TRBJ2-5,many,TGCACCATACCTAGGGGGACGGAGACCCAGTACTTC,CTIPRGTETQYF